This TCR beta chain was captured by sequencing in a study of cytomegalovirus exposure and HLA in healthy donors. The PCR had 60 Vbeta and 13 Jbeta primers. TCRdb's copy holds only in-frame clones and misses some; the assay was immunoSEQ multiplex PCR. The sample includes roughly 190,000 clones, about four fifths of them seen just once. The V end lost 4 bases, the J end lost 2 bases, and 12 bases lay between the germline ends. CDR1 and CDR2 (germline): SGHTA, FQGNSA. The length of the CDR3 is 14 residues. The V call is TRBV7-2, the J call TRBJ2-7; tentative D call: TRBD1 (5 bases). This TCR derives from a man in his forties in good health and CMV-seropositive. The sample taken for sequencing was PBMCs. CDR3 residues: CASSSNRLAYEQYF. CDR3 nucleotide sequence: TGTGCCAGCAGCTCCAACAGGTTAGCCTACGAGCAGTACTTC.